These T cell receptor beta chains were read from a single sample in a study of blood T cell repertoires in COVID-19. Repertoires were generated with immunoSEQ multiplex PCR, while TCRdb's copy carries only in-frame clones and drops some. In the table there are about 20,000 clones, about 90% of which are singletons. What was sequenced was peripheral blood. The receptors were gathered from a human donor in a cohort sampled during active COVID-19. Each CDR3 is given with its conserved first and last residue. The order of the fields is clone size, V gene, D gene, J gene, CDR3 DNA, CDR3 protein. The D gene is left open where the match is weak. Clone sizes are given selectively: once, few, many, or a class where the clone is expanded.

>few|TRBV7-2|-|TRBJ1-3
TGTGCCAGCAGCTCAACAGGTCCCTTGTTCTATTTT
CASSSTGPLFYF
>-|TRBV5-1|-|TRBJ2-7
TGCGCCAGCAGCTTGGTGGAAGGGAGCTCCTACGAGCAGTACTTC
CASSLVEGSSYEQYF
>-|TRBV19|-|TRBJ2-1
TGTGCCAGTAGTCCCCTCCCGTACAATGAGCAGTTCTTC
CASSPLPYNEQFF
>-|TRBV3-1/TRBV3-2|-|TRBJ2-5
TGTGCCAGCAGCTCAGCAGGAGAGACCCAGTACTTC
CASSSAGETQYF
>-|TRBV7-3|TRBD1|TRBJ2-7
TGTGCCAGCAGCTTAGGGCCGGGACAGGGGAGCGAGCAGTACTTC
CASSLGPGQGSEQYF
>-|TRBV18|-|TRBJ2-7
TGTGCCAGCTCACCATTCCAGCAGGACTCCTACGAGCAGTACTTC
CASSPFQQDSYEQYF
>-|TRBV7-2|TRBD2|TRBJ2-3
TGTGCCAGCAGCAAGAGACCGGGACTAGCGGGAGGGCCCCGATTTACGCAGTATTTT
CASSKRPGLAGGPRFTQYF
>-|TRBV7-9|-|TRBJ1-2
TGTGCCAGCAGCTCTTGGACTGTATCAGGTGGCTACACCTTC
CASSSWTVSGGYTF
>-|TRBV30|-|TRBJ2-1
TGTGCCTGGAGCCCCCCCGAGTATGAGCAGTTCTTC
CAWSPPEYEQFF
>-|TRBV30|TRBD2|TRBJ2-3
TGTGCCTGGAATGTAATGGCGGGAGGGGATACGCAGTATTTT
CAWNVMAGGDTQYF
>-|TRBV9|TRBD1|TRBJ1-2
TGTGCCAGCAGCGTACGGGACAGCTTTATGGGCTACACCTTC
CASSVRDSFMGYTF
>once|TRBV6-1|TRBD2|TRBJ2-7
TGTGCCAGCAGTGAAGTCGGACTAGCAAACTACGAGCAGTACTTC
CASSEVGLANYEQYF
>-|TRBV19|TRBD1|TRBJ2-2
TGTGCCAGTAGTGATACAGGGGACACCGGGGAGCTGTTTTTT
CASSDTGDTGELFF
>few|TRBV28|-|TRBJ1-2
TGTGCCAGCACAACACAGACGGATGGCTACACCTTC
CASTTQTDGYTF
>-|TRBV28|-|TRBJ1-1
TGTGCCAGCAGTTTACTGACAGAGAACACTGAAGCTTTCTTT
CASSLLTENTEAFF
>-|TRBV7-3|-|TRBJ2-1
TGTGCCAGCAGCTTAGACGGGAGCGGGTACTACAATGAGCAGTTCTTC
CASSLDGSGYYNEQFF
>-|TRBV6-5|-|TRBJ1-1
TGTGCCAGCAGGGACTCGGACCGTTTTAACACTGAAGCTTTCTTT
CASRDSDRFNTEAFF
>-|TRBV24-1|TRBD1|TRBJ2-3
TGTGCCACCAGTGATTTCAAACCATCCGGGACAGGGGAAAGTACAGATACGCAGTATTTT
CATSDFKPSGTGESTDTQYF
>-|TRBV24-1|-|TRBJ2-1
TGTGCCACCAGTGATTTTCCGGAGGAGCAGTTCTTC
CATSDFPEEQFF
>-|TRBV27|-|TRBJ1-1
TGTGCCAGCAGTTTATCGGCAGGGGTGAACACTGAAGCTTTCTTT
CASSLSAGVNTEAFF
>-|TRBV5-1|-|TRBJ2-7
TGCGCCAGCAGCGGGGGGACAGTCTACGAGCAGTACTTC
CASSGGTVYEQYF
>-|TRBV4-1|TRBD1|TRBJ2-1
TGCGCCAGCAGCCATCAGGGGACAGGGGGCGCGGATGAGCAGTTCTTC
CASSHQGTGGADEQFF
>-|TRBV30|TRBD1|TRBJ1-4
TGTGCCTGGAGCCCCGGGACAGCACATGAAAAACTGTTTTTT
CAWSPGTAHEKLFF
>-|TRBV9|TRBD1|TRBJ2-2
TGTGCCAGCAGCACGACAGGGTCGGTCACCGGGGAGCTGTTTTTT
CASSTTGSVTGELFF
>-|TRBV19|TRBD2|TRBJ2-5
TGTGCCAGTAGTATAGTGGCTAGCGGGACGGAGACCCAGTACTTC
CASSIVASGTETQYF
>-|TRBV15|-|TRBJ2-1
TGTGCCACCAGCAGAGCTAGCTTCAATGAGCAGTTCTTC
CATSRASFNEQFF
>-|TRBV7-9|-|TRBJ1-1
TGTGCCAGCAGCTTAGTACAGGGTGAAGCTTTCTTT
CASSLVQGEAFF
>-|TRBV18|-|TRBJ1-2
TGTGCCAGCTCACTTGACAGCGACTATGGCTACACCTTC
CASSLDSDYGYTF
>-|TRBV24-1|TRBD1|TRBJ2-2
TGTGCCACTCGGACAGGGAGCGACTCCGGGGAGCTGTTTTTT
CATRTGSDSGELFF
>-|TRBV2|-|TRBJ2-1
TGTGCCAGCAGTGTGTCCCAGTCCCAGCGTGAGCAGTTCTTC
CASSVSQSQREQFF
>-|TRBV6-1|TRBD1|TRBJ1-6
TGTGCCAGCAGTGAAGCGAGGACAGGATTGAGATCACCCCTCCACTTT
CASSEARTGLRSPLHF
>-|TRBV23-1|-|TRBJ1-2
TGCGCCAGCACCCCACGCCTGAGAGGCAACTATGGCTACACCTTC
CASTPRLRGNYGYTF
>-|TRBV30|-|TRBJ2-1
TGTGCCTGGAGGACTGTGGGGGGTTTTAATGAGCAGTTCTTC
CAWRTVGGFNEQFF
>once|TRBV7-3|-|TRBJ2-1
TGTGCCAGCAGCTTAGTGGCGGGCGGGTACAATGAGCAGTTCTTC
CASSLVAGGYNEQFF
>-|TRBV6-6|-|TRBJ1-6
TGTGCCAGCAGTGCTGGGGGCGATAATTCACCCCTCCACTTT
CASSAGGDNSPLHF
>-|TRBV9|-|TRBJ1-3
TGTGCCAGCCGTAGGGGATCTTACTCTGGAAACACCATATATTTT
CASRRGSYSGNTIYF